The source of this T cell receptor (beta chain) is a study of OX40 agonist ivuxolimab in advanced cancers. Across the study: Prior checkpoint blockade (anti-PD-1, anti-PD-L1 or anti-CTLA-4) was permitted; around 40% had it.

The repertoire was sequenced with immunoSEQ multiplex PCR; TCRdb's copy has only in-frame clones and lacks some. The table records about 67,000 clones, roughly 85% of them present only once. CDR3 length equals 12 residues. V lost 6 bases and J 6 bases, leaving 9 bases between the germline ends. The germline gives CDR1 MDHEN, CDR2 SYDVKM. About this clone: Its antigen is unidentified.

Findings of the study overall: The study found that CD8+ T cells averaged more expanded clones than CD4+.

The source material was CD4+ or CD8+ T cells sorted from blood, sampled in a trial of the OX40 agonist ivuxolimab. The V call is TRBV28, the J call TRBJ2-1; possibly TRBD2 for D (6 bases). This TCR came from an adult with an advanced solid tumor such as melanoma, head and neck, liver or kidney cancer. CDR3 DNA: TGTGCCAGCAGCGGTAGCGGCAATGAGCAGTTCTTC. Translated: CASSGSGNEQFF.